This T cell receptor beta chain was observed in a study of Siglec-9 on CD8 T cells in melanoma. Overall study findings and caveats: An effector memory CD8+ subset marked by Siglec-9 reportedly appeared to gather in melanoma.

Trimming removed 6 bases at V and 3 bases at J, with 15 bases between. The CDR3 runs 14 residues. Germline V gene lookup returns CDR1 MDHEN and CDR2 SYDVKM. Regarding this clone: Its antigen is still unknown.

The assay was immunoSEQ multiplex PCR, and TCRdb's table has in-frame clones only and misses some. The repertoire consists of 30,000 to 45,000 clones, with more than 65% occurring once and the leading ten covering over 1.5%. Sequences were obtained from Siglec-9- CD8+ T cells sorted from blood. V is TRBV28 and J is TRBJ2-7; TRBD2 is a possible D gene (6 bases). The source is a human donor in good health. Here the CDR3 DNA reads TGTGCCAGCAGCGACTCGACGGACTACTACGAGCAGTACTTC. Amino acids: CASSDSTDYYEQYF.